The T cell receptor (beta chain) described here comes from a study of T-cell memory formation after mild COVID-19. Study information: Largely donor-specific TCR clusters were found. Broader study findings: Clones contracting over day 15 to 85 were CD4/CD8 balanced, with later expanders leaning CD4+. For second-wave clones that peaked at day 37, SARS-CoV-2 specificity went unverified. Within pre-infection memory, some responding clones were found, suggesting cross-reactive memory joined.

Concerning this clonotype itself: Its antigen is undetermined.

Each CDR3 protein is one row after TCRdb ran MiXCR on the 5' RACE reads. Of about 270,000 distinct CDR3 sequences in the sample, about a sixth were seen once. The receptor was derived from a man aged 18-30 years who had mild COVID-19 (a few samples of this study predate the infection). Cell type and time point are not known. Material: PBMCs or a T cell subset sorted from them (not recorded which).

CDR3 sequence: CATSDPPDRGFYEQYF. The CDR3 DNA follows: TGTGCCACCAGTGACCCGCCAGACAGGGGGTTCTACGAGCAGTACTTC. The rearrangement uses TRBV24-1 and TRBJ2-7; 9 bases map to TRBD1. The germline gives CDR1 KGHDR, CDR2 SFDVKD. V dropped 4 bases and J dropped 3; count of bases not matched to a gene: 9. The CDR3 contains 16 residues.